This T cell receptor beta chain was observed in a study of control samples from healthy donors and cancer patients. This clone was recorded once. The method was immunoSEQ multiplex PCR; TCRdb's version includes in-frame clones alone and lacks a portion of them. The repertoire has 93,000 or so clones, approximately 90% of them found once; the top ten carry 19%. CDR1 is PRHDT, CDR2 FYEKMQ, per germline (reference sequence). This CDR3 is 16 amino acids long. V shed 2 bases and J shed 3 bases, with 11 bases lying between them. This rearrangement joins TRBV13 to TRBJ1-6; D is perhaps TRBD1 (6 bases). This receptor was identified in a man aged 60 to 69 with lung cancer. The sample comprised PBMCs. The CDR3 loop reads CASSLTSGHYNSPLHF. CDR3 nucleotides: TGTGCCAGCAGCTTAACCTCGGGACACTATAATTCACCCCTCCACTTT.